The 25 T cell receptor beta chains below were found in one sample sequenced in a study of blood T cell repertoires in COVID-19. This table comes from immunoSEQ multiplex PCR, and its TCRdb copy is limited to in-frame clones, with some not included. The data hold 200,000 to 250,000 clones, with 70% to 90% observed a single time. The specimen was peripheral blood. The receptors shown here come from a woman aged 40 to 49 who had recovered from COVID-19.

A word on this clone: Other DNA sequences of this sample code for an identical CDR3. The chain employs TRBV12-3 or TRBV12-4 and TRBJ2-1; a weak D match, TRBD2 (5 bases). Trimming removed 3 bases at V and 9 bases at J, with 6 bases between. This CDR3 is 11 amino acids long. This chain's CDR3 is CASSFRGEQFF. In DNA form, the CDR3 reads TGTGCCAGCAGTTTCCGGGGTGAGCAGTTCTTC.

V is TRBV15 and J is TRBJ2-1, with D possibly matching TRBD1 (5 bases). V shed 3 bases and J shed 5 bases, with 8 bases lying between them. The CDR3 runs 13 residues. Looked up from germline, CDR1 is LNHNV and CDR2 is YYDKDF (reference sequence). The CDR3 nucleotides read TGTGCCACCAGCAGGGGGCCCCACAATGAGCAGTTCTTC. It codes for CATSRGPHNEQFF.

V and J are TRBV24-1 and TRBJ1-2, with a weak D call TRBD1 (6 bases). V gave up 3 bases and J gave up 1 base, with 14 bases separating them. Germline V lookup: CDR1 KGHDR, CDR2 SFDVKD. The CDR3 runs 16 residues. The CDR3 spells CATSDTGKPSNYGYTF. The CDR3 DNA reads TGTGCCACCAGTGATACAGGGAAACCAAGTAACTATGGCTACACCTTC.

The chain carries TRBV6-5 and TRBJ2-7; 7 nucleotides align to TRBD2. Germline CDR1 MNHEY, CDR2 SVGAGI. There are 14 residues in the CDR3. The J segment lost 6 bases and the V segment lost 2 bases, leaving 7 bases of the junction unmatched. The CDR3 region is CASSYGGTIGEQYF. CDR3 bases: TGTGCCAGCAGTTACGGTGGGACTATCGGCGAGCAGTACTTC.

V is TRBV4-3 and J is TRBJ2-1, with 10 bases aligning to TRBD2. CDR1 is LGHNA, CDR2 YSLEER, per germline. J gave up 6 bases and V 0 bases, and 8 bases lay outside the gene matches. This CDR3 is 17 amino acids long. As DNA, the CDR3 is TGCGCCAGCAGCCAAGATTTTGTAGCGGGGGGCTCCAATGAGCAGTTCTTC. Amino acids: CASSQDFVAGGSNEQFF.

The V call is TRBV19, the J call TRBJ1-5, with 7 bases matching TRBD1. V gave up 6 bases and J gave up 2 bases; unmatched junction bases: 10. Germline assignment: CDR1 LNHDA and CDR2 SQIVND (reference sequence). The CDR3 has 16 amino acids. CDR3 sequence: CASSDGTVRGNQPQHF. DNA of the CDR3: TGTGCCAGTAGCGACGGGACAGTGAGAGGCAATCAGCCCCAGCATTTT.

The chain employs TRBV29-1 and TRBJ2-3; possibly TRBD1 for D (5 bases). CDR3 size: 15 residues. Per the germline V gene, CDR1 is SQVTM and CDR2 is ANQGSEA. Trimming left V 4 bases short and J 4 bases short, with 18 bases between. DNA of the CDR3: TGCAGCGTTGTAGGAGACAGTTCCCTTCCAGATACGCAGTATTTT. It codes for CSVVGDSSLPDTQYF.

The chain is built from TRBV7-9 and TRBJ2-1; TRBD2 aligns across 7 bases. The germline V gene has CDR1 SEHNR and CDR2 FQNEAQ (reference sequence). The CDR3 runs 16 residues. V lost 5 bases to trimming and J lost 5 bases; unmatched junction nucleotides: 12. CDR3 nucleotides: TGTGCCAGCAGCCGCTCTACTAGCGTTAGGGACAATGAGCAGTTCTTC. This encodes CASSRSTSVRDNEQFF.

Remarks on this clone: At the DNA level, this CDR3 is encoded by other sequences in the same sample as well. The rearrangement joins TRBV6-5 to TRBJ1-4; perhaps TRBD1 as D (6 bases). CDR3 length: 14 amino acids. The germline V gene encodes CDR1 MNHEY and CDR2 SVGAGI. V shed 6 bases and J shed 7 bases, with 15 bases lying between them. CDR3 sequence reads: CASSSGGAGEKLFF. For the CDR3, the DNA is TGTGCCAGCAGCTCCGGGGGGGCGGGTGAAAAACTGTTTTTT.

The rearrangement uses TRBV18 and TRBJ2-7, with a weak D call TRBD1 (5 bases). V dropped 3 bases and J dropped 3 bases, with 12 bases sitting between them. CDR1 and CDR2 from the germline V gene are KGHSH and LQKENI. The CDR3 length is 14 residues. CDR3 in DNA: TGTGCCAGCTCACCGCAGGGTTCCGGCTACGAGCAGTACTTC. It codes for CASSPQGSGYEQYF.

A single count supports this clone. The V gene is TRBV6-6, the J gene TRBJ1-5, with TRBD1 as a possible D gene (5 bases). The CDR3 consists of 17 residues. CDR1 and CDR2 from the germline V gene are MNHNY and SVGAGI (reference sequence). Trimming stripped 5 bases from V and 3 bases from J, with 20 bases between. CDR3 sequence reads: CASSPIIFGGTNQPQHF. The CDR3 coding sequence is TGTGCCAGCAGTCCGATTATTTTCGGGGGAACCAATCAGCCCCAGCATTTT.

The chain carries TRBV18 and TRBJ1-1; D not certain. The germline V gene encodes CDR1 KGHSH and CDR2 LQKENI. This CDR3 has 13 residues. V lost 6 bases and J lost 3, with 11 bases in between. CDR3 protein: CASSWREDTEAFF. CDR3 DNA: TGTGCCAGCTCTTGGAGGGAGGACACTGAAGCTTTCTTT.

V usage is TRBV2 and J usage is TRBJ2-3, with 7 bases that match TRBD1. This CDR3 region has 15 residues. The V and J ends lost 10 bases and 2 bases, in that order; junction bases with no gene match: 12. In germline, CDR1 is SNHLY, CDR2 FYNNEI. Written as DNA, the CDR3 is TGTGCCATTACGGTGGGACAGCGTTACACAGATACGCAGTATTTT. It yields the protein CAITVGQRYTDTQYF.

As regards this clone: Other DNA sequences in this sample translate to the same CDR3. The genes are TRBV9 and TRBJ1-4; 7 bases are a match to TRBD1. CDR1 is SGDLS, CDR2 YYNGEE, per germline. The CDR3 has 15 residues. V trimming: 4 bases; J trimming: 2 bases; junction bases outside the gene matches: 5. The CDR3 DNA reads TGTGCCAGCAGCCCGGGGACAGTGACTAATGAAAAACTGTTTTTT. Protein: CASSPGTVTNEKLFF.

The gene calls are TRBV18 and TRBJ1-1, with a possible D match to TRBD1 (6 bases). Germline CDR1 is KGHSH and CDR2 is LQKENI. The CDR3 is 15 amino acids. V dropped 4 bases and J dropped 1 base, with 13 bases sitting between them. CDR3 sequence: CASSLDRSQNTEAFF. DNA of the CDR3: TGTGCCAGCTCACTTGACAGGAGTCAGAACACTGAAGCTTTCTTT.

CDR3 sequence reads: CASSLAGQPSYEQYF. The CDR3 DNA follows: TGCGCCAGCAGCTTGGCCGGACAGCCCTCCTACGAGCAGTACTTC. The chain combines TRBV5-1 with TRBJ2-7; tentative D call: TRBD1 (6 bases). This CDR3 has 15 residues. Germline V gene data show CDR1 as SGHRS and CDR2 as YFSETQ. V lost 0 bases and J lost 0, with 10 bases in between.

The chain carries TRBV5-1 and TRBJ2-3, with D maybe TRBD2 (5 bases). Germline V gives CDR1 SGHRS, CDR2 YFSETQ. Trimming removed 2 bases from V and 0 bases from J, with 7 bases in between. The CDR3 has 14 amino acids. The CDR3 DNA is TGCGCCAGCAGCTTTGGCGGGAGCACAGATACGCAGTATTTT. Translating it yields CASSFGGSTDTQYF.

This chain connects TRBV30 to TRBJ1-2, with D hard to call. Trimming pared 2 bases from V and 6 bases from J, leaving 10 bases between. Germline loops: CDR1 GTSNPN, CDR2 SVGIG (reference sequence). The CDR3 runs to 12 residues. The CDR3 DNA sequence: TGTGCCTGGAGTCGGTGGCAGGATGGCTACACCTTC. This translates into CAWSRWQDGYTF. Full variable domain (outside the CDR3, taken from reference TRBV30 and TRBJ1-2): SQTIHQWPATLVQPVGSPLSLECTVEGTSNPNLYWYRQAAGRGLQLLFYSVGIGQISSEVPQNLSASRPQDRQFILSSKKLLLSDSGFYLCAWSRWQDGYTFGSGTRLTVV.

This clone was observed a single time. This rearrangement joins TRBV6-5 to TRBJ1-2; maybe TRBD1 (6 bases). The V gene's germline CDR1 is MNHEY and CDR2 SVGAGI. Trimming left V 5 bases short and J 4 bases short, with 14 bases between. The CDR3 contains 14 residues. This CDR3 is CASSQSRGFYGYTF. DNA for the CDR3: TGTGCCAGCAGTCAGTCCAGGGGATTCTATGGCTACACCTTC.

V and J are TRBV11-3 and TRBJ2-7; 13 bases map to TRBD2. This CDR3 is built from 15 residues. V lost 4 bases and J lost 3; bases outside the gene matches: 3. Germline V lookup: CDR1 SGHNT, CDR2 YENEEA. CDR3 nucleotides: TGTGCCAGCAGCTCGGGACTAGCGGGGAGCTACGAGCAGTACTTC. Amino acid sequence: CASSSGLAGSYEQYF.

The V call is TRBV19, the J call TRBJ2-6, with TRBD2 matching 11 bases. The trim removed 6 bases at V and 2 bases at J, leaving 3 bases unmatched. Germline V gene data show CDR1 as LNHDA and CDR2 as SQIVND (reference sequence). This CDR3 spans 16 amino acids. The CDR3 region has the DNA TGTGCCAGTAGCGGACTAGCGGGTACTGGGGCCAACGTCCTGACTTTC. It translates to CASSGLAGTGANVLTF.

The chain couples TRBV19 to TRBJ2-5; the match to TRBD2 covers 8 bases. V lost 3 bases to trimming and J lost 5 bases; unmatched junction nucleotides: 5. Germline CDR1 and CDR2: LNHDA and SQIVND (reference sequence). CDR3 length equals 14 residues. CDR3 DNA: TGTGCCAGTAGTATGGGACTAGTGATTGAGACCCAGTACTTC. Its translation: CASSMGLVIETQYF. Full variable domain (outside the CDR3, taken from reference TRBV19 and TRBJ2-5): DGGITQSPKYLFRKEGQNVTLSCEQNLNHDAMYWYRQDPGQGLRLIYYSQIVNDFQKGDIAEGYSVSREKKESFPLTVTSAQKNPTAFYLCASSMGLVIETQYFGPGTRLLVL.

The chain joins TRBV11-3 to TRBJ2-1; 8 nucleotides match TRBD2. V shed 3 bases and J 3 bases; nucleotides not matched to a gene: 4. Germline V gene lookup returns CDR1 SGHNT and CDR2 YENEEA. The CDR3 sequence is 15 residues long. The CDR3, as DNA: TGTGCCAGCAGCTTTGAAGCGGGAGTCTACAATGAGCAGTTCTTC. This codes for CASSFEAGVYNEQFF. The whole variable domain, filled in from reference TRBV11-3 and TRBJ2-1, reads EAGVVQSPRYKIIEKKQPVAFWCNPISGHNTLYWYLQNLGQGPELLIRYENEEAVDDSQLPKDRFSAERLKGVDSTLKIQPAELGDSAVYLCASSFEAGVYNEQFFGPGTRLTVL.

The chain joins TRBV5-5 to TRBJ1-2; 10 bases are a match to TRBD1. CDR3 length: 16 amino acids. The germline V gene encodes CDR1 SGHKS and CDR2 YYEKEE (reference sequence). V lost 4 bases to trimming and J lost 4 bases; unmatched junction nucleotides: 10. The CDR3 nucleotides read TGTGCCAGCAGCAAACGAGGGGACAGGGGTTTCTATGGCTACACCTTC. This encodes CASSKRGDRGFYGYTF. Variable domain in full (rest from reference TRBV5-5 and TRBJ1-2): DAGVTQSPTHLIKTRGQQVTLRCSPISGHKSVSWYQQVLGQGPQFIFQYYEKEERGRGNFPDRFSARQFPNYSSELNVNALLLGDSALYLCASSKRGDRGFYGYTFGSGTRLTVV.

J is TRBJ2-5 and V is TRBV19, with 14 bases fitting TRBD2. Germline V gives CDR1 LNHDA, CDR2 SQIVND (reference sequence). The CDR3 length is 15 residues. Trimming took 4 bases from V and 5 from J; bases not matched to a gene: 3. CDR3 amino acids: CASSTGTSGSETQYF. The CDR3 nucleotides read TGTGCCAGTAGTACCGGGACTAGCGGGAGTGAGACCCAGTACTTC.